This T cell receptor (beta chain) was observed in a study of CD8 T cells in Susac syndrome (dated 2019 in TCRdb). In the study overall: Of the Susac syndrome patients who were sequenced, fewer than 10 were in clinical remission while roughly 6 had clinically active disease. Whether CD8+ T cell activation and differentiation in Susac syndrome was antigen driven was tested using repertoire sequencing. Susac syndrome patients were therapy-naive, on corticosteroids (some also receiving IVIg), or on IVIg alone at blood withdrawal. CD8+ T cell repertoire clonality was compared between some 12 healthy donors, some 14 Susac syndrome patients and around 15 multiple sclerosis patients. What the study reported, not specific to this receptor: Clonal expansion was observed in Susac syndrome CD8+ repertoires, with the highest expansion in CD8+ TEMRA cells and greater expansion in clinically active than in remitting patients. In the total CD8+ and CD8+ TEMRA repertoires, more than 15 and five Susac-specific public clones, respectively, were identified. The number of individuals in the TCR sequencing and HLA analysis was recognized as being relatively small.

High-throughput TCR beta sequencing profiled peripheral blood CD8+ and CD4+ T cells from healthy donors, Susac syndrome patients and multiple sclerosis patients. The Susac syndrome patients fulfilled recently defined diagnostic criteria for either definite or probable disease. Bulk CD8+ and CD4+ T cells were purified magnetically by negative isolation, whereas CD8+ TEMRA cells were enriched by FACS. Blood was collected in EDTA tubes and processed within 24 hours, with PBMCs isolated through density gradient centrifugation. PBMCs intended for TCR sequencing were frozen in liquid nitrogen and were later thawed in a 37 degrees C water bath. A purity of at least 90% was achieved for sorted or isolated CD4+, CD8+ and CD8+ TEMRA cells. RNA was extracted using the RNeasy kit, and about 0.5 to 1 ug of the RNA was reverse transcribed with random hexamers. The immunoSEQ multiplex PCR assay, covering 54 Vbeta and 13 Jbeta segments, was used to amplify TCR beta CDR3 regions. PCR amplification bias was corrected using a synthetic template baseline for primer optimization and computational correction. On the authors' methods: Reads were assigned to V, D and J genes according to IMGT and analyzed in immunoSEQ Analyzer, with only productive sequences retained. Clonality was calculated as one minus the Shannon entropy normalized by log2 of the number of productive unique sequences. For each patient and control, public and private clones were evaluated among the 100 most prevalent clones. Clones were defined as Susac-specific when absent from the healthy and MS cohorts, from about 970 published viral clones and from other ImmuneACCESS disease sequences. The public reads were quality trimmed at Q25 with fastp and then assembled into clones with MiXCR by TCRdb, keeping productive beta chains. Each CDR3 protein appears once, grouped with its most common genes and DNA. The V and J calls here are based on TCRdb, not the publication. Present in this sample are more than 150,000 distinct CDR3 sequences, just under 95% of which were seen just once. About 0.17% of the sample is in the top ten clones.

A remark on this clonotype: What antigen it recognizes has not been identified. Base qualities are not provided; no much larger clone lies one nucleotide away.

Sequencing input: CD8+ T cells from PBMCs. This sequence originates from a human donor with Susac syndrome.

In nucleotides, the sequence is TGCAGCGTCCCGAGCGGGAGGGGAGGCACCGGGGAGCTGTTTTTT. It translates as CSVPSGRGGTGELFF. The rearrangement joined TRBV29-1 to TRBJ2-2, and TRBD2 matches 10 of the central bases. The CDR3 sequence holds 15 residues, the cysteine and phenylalanine included. CDR3 DNA is the only sequence kept; it has 45 bases, read in frame from the first base. The germline V gene yields SQVTM for CDR1 and ANQGSEA for CDR2. V ends up 6 bases short and J 4 bases short, with an unmatched junction base count of 8.